Listed below are T cell receptor beta chains from one sample, sequenced in a study of cytomegalovirus exposure and HLA in healthy donors. Generated by immunoSEQ multiplex PCR, the TCRdb table keeps only in-frame clones and is missing some. The sample lists around 150,000 clones; 65% to 90% were seen once. Material for sequencing was PBMCs. The receptors were sampled from a woman aged 18-30 years in good health and CMV-seronegative. Each CDR3 is given with its conserved first and last residue. Each record gives: D gene, J gene, V gene, clone size, CDR3 DNA, CDR3 protein. D genes are given only for firm matches. Not every row has a clone size; where given, it reads once, few, many or a size class.

d_gene: .; j_gene: TRBJ2-1; v_gene: TRBV6-6; abundance: .; CDR3nt: TGTGCCAGCAGTCCTCTTAGCTATGAGCAGTTCTTC; CDR3aa: CASSPLSYEQFF
d_gene: TRBD1; j_gene: TRBJ1-1; v_gene: TRBV18; abundance: once; CDR3nt: TGTGCCAGCTCATTGACAGGGGCGGGGACTGAAGCTTTCTTT; CDR3aa: CASSLTGAGTEAFF
d_gene: .; j_gene: TRBJ2-1; v_gene: TRBV5-1; abundance: .; CDR3nt: TGCGCCAGCAGCTTTTTCGGGGGAAGCTCCTACAATGAGCAGTTCTTC; CDR3aa: CASSFFGGSSYNEQFF
d_gene: .; j_gene: TRBJ2-5; v_gene: TRBV28; abundance: .; CDR3nt: TGTGCCAGCAGTTTAATGGGGGCGGCGGAGACCCAGTACTTC; CDR3aa: CASSLMGAAETQYF
d_gene: TRBD1; j_gene: TRBJ1-1; v_gene: TRBV28; abundance: once; CDR3nt: TGTGCCACCCAAAATAGCAGTTTCAAAACACCTGGACAGGGGTTTTGGGAAACTGAAGCTTTCTTT; CDR3aa: CATQNSSFKTPGQGFWETEAFF
d_gene: .; j_gene: TRBJ1-3; v_gene: TRBV28; abundance: .; CDR3nt: TGTGCCAGCAACCGACTGGGAAACACCATATATTTT; CDR3aa: CASNRLGNTIYF
d_gene: TRBD1; j_gene: TRBJ2-7; v_gene: TRBV19; abundance: few; CDR3nt: TGTGCCAGTAGTATGAAATTAGAGGCAGGGGGCCGCGAGCAGTACTTC; CDR3aa: CASSMKLEAGGREQYF
d_gene: .; j_gene: TRBJ2-5; v_gene: TRBV5-1; abundance: .; CDR3nt: TGCGCCAGCAGCTTGAGAGACAGCCAAGAGACCCAGTACTTC; CDR3aa: CASSLRDSQETQYF
d_gene: .; j_gene: TRBJ1-2; v_gene: TRBV2; abundance: .; CDR3nt: TGTGCCAGCAGTGAAGCCTCTATGCGGGGGGCTACGGGCTACACCTTC; CDR3aa: CASSEASMRGATGYTF
d_gene: .; j_gene: TRBJ2-6; v_gene: TRBV18; abundance: .; CDR3nt: TGTGCCAGCTCACCGGAAGGTAGCTCGGGGGCCAACGTCCTGACTTTC; CDR3aa: CASSPEGSSGANVLTF
d_gene: TRBD2; j_gene: TRBJ2-1; v_gene: TRBV4-1; abundance: .; CDR3nt: TGCGCCAGCAGCCAAGTGCTAGCGGTTGGATACAATGAGCAGTTCTTC; CDR3aa: CASSQVLAVGYNEQFF
d_gene: TRBD1; j_gene: TRBJ1-2; v_gene: TRBV4-1; abundance: few; CDR3nt: TGCGCCAGCAGCACTACCGGGACAGGCGGCTATGGCTACACCTTC; CDR3aa: CASSTTGTGGYGYTF
d_gene: .; j_gene: TRBJ2-3; v_gene: TRBV19; abundance: .; CDR3nt: TGTGCCAGTACCTACCCCAGGGGTAGAGATACGCAGTATTTT; CDR3aa: CASTYPRGRDTQYF
d_gene: .; j_gene: TRBJ1-1; v_gene: TRBV28; abundance: .; CDR3nt: TGTGCCAGCAGTTTAGCGATACAGGGACACACTGAAGCTTTCTTT; CDR3aa: CASSLAIQGHTEAFF
d_gene: .; j_gene: TRBJ1-1; v_gene: TRBV28; abundance: few; CDR3nt: TGTGCCAGCAGAATTCAGGGCACTGAAGCTTTCTTT; CDR3aa: CASRIQGTEAFF
d_gene: TRBD1; j_gene: TRBJ1-1; v_gene: TRBV5-4; abundance: .; CDR3nt: TGTGCCAGCAGCTTGTTTCAGGGGGCCCCTGAAGCTTTCTTT; CDR3aa: CASSLFQGAPEAFF
d_gene: TRBD1; j_gene: TRBJ2-7; v_gene: TRBV12-5; abundance: .; CDR3nt: TGTGCTAGTGGCAAACCTAAACCGGGACAGGGGCATAACTACGAGCAGTACTTC; CDR3aa: CASGKPKPGQGHNYEQYF
d_gene: .; j_gene: TRBJ2-3; v_gene: TRBV28; abundance: .; CDR3nt: TGTGCCAGCAGCCCCCTGGAGGGCAGGAGGGATACGCAGTATTTT; CDR3aa: CASSPLEGRRDTQYF
d_gene: TRBD2; j_gene: TRBJ2-1; v_gene: TRBV30; abundance: .; CDR3nt: TGTGCCTGGAGTGTACCTCCGGGACTAGCGGGTTACAGCTCCTACAATGAGCAGTTCTTC; CDR3aa: CAWSVPPGLAGYSSYNEQFF
d_gene: TRBD2; j_gene: TRBJ2-3; v_gene: TRBV6-4; abundance: .; CDR3nt: TGTGCCAGCAGTGAGCTAGCGGGAAGCGCAGATACGCAGTATTTT; CDR3aa: CASSELAGSADTQYF
d_gene: TRBD1; j_gene: TRBJ2-7; v_gene: TRBV6-6; abundance: .; CDR3nt: TGTGCCAGCAGTTACGGAAGGGGGCCCTCCTACGAGCAGTACTTC; CDR3aa: CASSYGRGPSYEQYF
d_gene: .; j_gene: TRBJ1-5; v_gene: TRBV21-1; abundance: .; CDR3nt: TGTGCCAGCAGCAAAGCGGGACAGGTTAGGTATAGCAATCAGCCCCAGCATTTT; CDR3aa: CASSKAGQVRYSNQPQHF
d_gene: TRBD1; j_gene: TRBJ1-5; v_gene: TRBV28; abundance: .; CDR3nt: TGTGCCAGCAGTCCCGGACAGGTATATCAGCCCCAGCATTTT; CDR3aa: CASSPGQVYQPQHF
d_gene: .; j_gene: TRBJ1-2; v_gene: TRBV4-1; abundance: .; CDR3nt: TGCGCCAGCAGCCAAGATCACACCTATGGCTACACCTTC; CDR3aa: CASSQDHTYGYTF
d_gene: .; j_gene: TRBJ2-7; v_gene: TRBV27; abundance: .; CDR3nt: TGTGCCAGCAGTTTATCTGGCGGGAACTCCTACGAGCAGTACTTC; CDR3aa: CASSLSGGNSYEQYF
d_gene: .; j_gene: TRBJ2-2; v_gene: TRBV12-5; abundance: .; CDR3nt: TGTGCTAGTGGTTTGCGGGCAGGGCGCGGTTTAACCGGGGAGCTGTTTTTT; CDR3aa: CASGLRAGRGLTGELFF
d_gene: .; j_gene: TRBJ2-7; v_gene: TRBV29-1; abundance: .; CDR3nt: TGCAGCGTTGAGATGAGCACCTACGAGCAGTACTTC; CDR3aa: CSVEMSTYEQYF
d_gene: .; j_gene: TRBJ2-3; v_gene: TRBV7-8; abundance: .; CDR3nt: TGTGCCAGCAGCTCCTTCCCAGGGACTAGCACAGATACGCAGTATTTT; CDR3aa: CASSSFPGTSTDTQYF
d_gene: TRBD1; j_gene: TRBJ2-7; v_gene: TRBV30; abundance: .; CDR3nt: TGTGCCTGGAGTCGGGACAGGAGTTACGAGCAGTACTTC; CDR3aa: CAWSRDRSYEQYF
d_gene: .; j_gene: TRBJ1-2; v_gene: TRBV7-8; abundance: .; CDR3nt: TGTGCCAGCAGCTTAAGGCGTACTCTAGCTAACTATGGCTACACCTTC; CDR3aa: CASSLRRTLANYGYTF
d_gene: TRBD2; j_gene: TRBJ2-1; v_gene: TRBV27; abundance: .; CDR3nt: TGTGCCAGCAGTTTAAGTCGGCGGGGGGGCTCCTACAATGAGCAGTTCTTC; CDR3aa: CASSLSRRGGSYNEQFF
d_gene: .; j_gene: TRBJ2-1; v_gene: TRBV7-9; abundance: .; CDR3nt: TGTGCCAGCAGCTTTGTGGTGGGAGTGGCTGAGCAGTTCTTC; CDR3aa: CASSFVVGVAEQFF
d_gene: TRBD2; j_gene: TRBJ2-1; v_gene: TRBV7-2; abundance: few; CDR3nt: TGTGCCAGCAGCTCCGGGACTAGCTTCGGGGATGAGCAGTTCTTC; CDR3aa: CASSSGTSFGDEQFF
d_gene: .; j_gene: TRBJ2-7; v_gene: TRBV11-2; abundance: .; CDR3nt: TGTGCCAGCAGCTTAGCCGGGGGAGGGGGCGAGCAGTACTTC; CDR3aa: CASSLAGGGGEQYF
d_gene: TRBD1; j_gene: TRBJ2-2; v_gene: TRBV4-1; abundance: .; CDR3nt: TGCGCCAGCAGCCAAGTTGGCGGGGCAGGGGGCGAAGGCACCGGGGAGCTGTTTTTT; CDR3aa: CASSQVGGAGGEGTGELFF
d_gene: TRBD2; j_gene: TRBJ2-1; v_gene: TRBV7-9; abundance: .; CDR3nt: TGTGCCAGCAGCTTAGGGTGGCTAGCGGGGAAGAACGAGCAGTTCTTC; CDR3aa: CASSLGWLAGKNEQFF
d_gene: TRBD1; j_gene: TRBJ1-5; v_gene: TRBV7-8; abundance: .; CDR3nt: TGTGCCAGCAGCATAGACAGGGTCTACTATAGCAATCAGCCCCAGCATTTT; CDR3aa: CASSIDRVYYSNQPQHF
d_gene: .; j_gene: TRBJ1-1; v_gene: TRBV7-8; abundance: .; CDR3nt: TGTGCCAGCAGCTTCAGGGAAACTGAAGCTTTCTTT; CDR3aa: CASSFRETEAFF
d_gene: .; j_gene: TRBJ2-7; v_gene: TRBV6-1; abundance: .; CDR3nt: TGTGCCACTAACTTATACGAGCAGTACTTC; CDR3aa: CATNLYEQYF
d_gene: .; j_gene: TRBJ2-7; v_gene: TRBV6-5; abundance: .; CDR3nt: TGTGCCAGCAGTTACGGCCTTAGCAGAACCTACGAGCAGTACTTC; CDR3aa: CASSYGLSRTYEQYF
d_gene: TRBD2; j_gene: TRBJ2-2; v_gene: TRBV5-1; abundance: .; CDR3nt: TGCGCCAGCAGCTTCAAGACGGGCGGGAGCGGGGAGCTGTTTTTT; CDR3aa: CASSFKTGGSGELFF
d_gene: .; j_gene: TRBJ1-2; v_gene: TRBV5-4; abundance: .; CDR3nt: TGTGCCAGCAAGATCGGGCAGGGGTACTATGGCTACACCTTC; CDR3aa: CASKIGQGYYGYTF
d_gene: .; j_gene: TRBJ1-4; v_gene: TRBV15; abundance: .; CDR3nt: TGTGCCACCAGCAGAGATGGGAGGGGTAGGGAAAAACTGTTTTTT; CDR3aa: CATSRDGRGREKLFF
d_gene: .; j_gene: TRBJ1-2; v_gene: TRBV6-1; abundance: .; CDR3nt: TGTGCCAGCAGTGGTGGGGGAGGTTTTGGCTACACCTTC; CDR3aa: CASSGGGGFGYTF
d_gene: TRBD2; j_gene: TRBJ2-1; v_gene: TRBV5-4; abundance: few; CDR3nt: TGTGCCAGCAGCTTAAGCGGGGGACTGTACAATGAGCAGTTCTTC; CDR3aa: CASSLSGGLYNEQFF
d_gene: .; j_gene: TRBJ1-1; v_gene: TRBV10-3; abundance: .; CDR3nt: TGTGCCATCAGGGCTCTGAACACTGAAGCTTTCTTT; CDR3aa: CAIRALNTEAFF
d_gene: TRBD2; j_gene: TRBJ2-1; v_gene: TRBV6-6; abundance: .; CDR3nt: TGTGCCAGCAGTCCCCTGGGACTACTCTCCTACAATGAGCAGTTCTTC; CDR3aa: CASSPLGLLSYNEQFF
d_gene: TRBD2; j_gene: TRBJ2-1; v_gene: TRBV29-1; abundance: .; CDR3nt: TGCAGCGTGCCGACTAGCGGAATGAGCTCCTACAATGAGCAGTTCTTC; CDR3aa: CSVPTSGMSSYNEQFF
d_gene: TRBD2; j_gene: TRBJ2-1; v_gene: TRBV10-3; abundance: few; CDR3nt: TGTGCCATCAGAATAGCGGGGAGCAATGAGCAGTTCTTC; CDR3aa: CAIRIAGSNEQFF
d_gene: .; j_gene: TRBJ1-3; v_gene: TRBV2; abundance: .; CDR3nt: TGTGCCAGCAGACAGGGAAACTCTGGAAACACCATATATTTT; CDR3aa: CASRQGNSGNTIYF